The sequence of this T cell receptor (beta chain) was determined in a study of T-cell reconstitution after alpha-beta-depleted transplantation in children. In this sample, this clonotype turned up a few times. Antigen specificity is unknown. Library preparation (for TCRbeta) was performed with unique molecular identifiers. MiXCR, applied by TCRdb to the PCR reads, yields one record per CDR3 protein. The profile shows over 150,000 distinct CDR3 sequences, about 6.6% of them singletons. Germline V lookup: CDR1 MDHEN, CDR2 SYDVKM. CDR3 length equals 17 residues. V lost 6 bases, J lost 2 bases, and 14 bases stayed unmatched. General study results and limits: Where alpha-beta T cells came from about two months after transplant was reportedly several hundred expanded graft clones. T-cell numbers and diversity one year post-transplant derived largely from freshly generated T cells.

The chain combines TRBV28 with TRBJ2-5, with 8 bases that match TRBD2. The receptor was isolated from a boy aged 2-15 years with acute lymphoblastic leukemia, due to receive a stem cell transplant. The sequences come from PBMCs, collected before TCRalphabeta/CD19-depleted stem cell transplant. As DNA, the CDR3 is TGTGCCAGCAGACCCTCTGTCGGACTAGCATCACAAGAGACCCAGTACTTC. Amino acids: CASRPSVGLASQETQYF.